This TCR beta chain was documented in a study of blood T cell repertoires in COVID-19. Study in general: The study drew acute and convalescent COVID-19 samples from the United States, Italy and Spain. Sources were T cells, B-cell-depleted T cells, or PBMCs; the material itself was cDNA or gDNA.

Per the original data handling: By means of reference gene primer amplification, nucleated cell counts were estimated. TCRdb keeps only in-frame clones here, not all; method: immunoSEQ multiplex PCR. V, J and clone size reflect that table, while D and trimming were determined from the DNA. The sample lists some 150,000 clones; over 75% were seen once. V dropped 1 base and J dropped 9 bases, with 9 bases sitting between them. Germline CDR1 reads SGHNT; CDR2 reads YENEEA. The CDR3 consists of 12 residues. The clonotype originates from a human donor in a cohort sampled during active COVID-19. Material for sequencing was peripheral blood. V is TRBV11-3 and J is TRBJ1-2; D remains ambiguous. The CDR3 spells CASSLVPGSYTF. The CDR3 DNA is TGTGCCAGCAGCTTAGTCCCGGGGAGCTACACCTTC.